This section outlines one T cell receptor beta chain sequence together with its context. Its antigen remains unknown. Each diabetic donor fulfilled classification criteria for either type 1 or type 2. PCR was run on genomic DNA. The TCR beta CDR3 region was amplified using 30 forward and 13 reverse primers. TCRdb called the multiplex PCR reads again in MiXCR, with one record for every CDR3 protein. This sample has around 300,000 distinct CDR3 sequences, with around 50% found just once. The data stem from a study of type 1 and type 2 diabetes patients. At the level of the study: The cohort mixed type 1 diabetes, type 2 diabetes and nondiabetic donors. Sequencing for the whole study yielded roughly 19 million paired-end reads. Study conclusions and caveats: Some T1D-only expanded clones might appear in more T2D or control samples.

The sequenced material came from peripheral blood mononuclear cells (PBMCs). The receptor was derived from a man between 18 and 29 years old with type 2 diabetes.

The CDR3 DNA is TGCAGTGCTAAGGCCCGCGCTTACGAGCAGTACTTC. Translation: CSAKARAYEQYF. The chain has TRBV20-1 and TRBJ2-7; no reliable D call. The CDR3 runs to 12 residues. CDR1 DFQATT and CDR2 SNEGSKA come from the germline V gene (reference sequence). The V and J ends lost 4 bases and 4 bases respectively, with 11 bases between them.